This TCR beta chain was profiled in a study of naive and memory T cell subsets. Whole-study results and caveats: Possibly reflecting memory cells re-expressing CD45RA, a few larger clonotypes occurred in naive repertoires, especially CD8.

V was pared by 4 bases and J by 0 bases, with 5 bases of the junction left unmatched. CDR3 length equals 16 residues. Germline assignment: CDR1 SGHDT and CDR2 YYEEEE. Alpha and beta libraries were amplified separately from the second PCR onward. Cells stained for CD3, CD4, CD8, CD45RA and CD27 were sorted into four subsets. The beta constant-region primer was an equimolar mix of two oligonucleotides covering TRBC1 and TRBC2. The ligated cDNA underwent four PCR rounds using SP2 and nested alpha and beta constant-region primers. The cDNA 3' end received a ligated single-stranded oligonucleotide carrying the SP2 primer and a 12-nucleotide UMI. TCRdb reanalysed the UMI-ligation and nested PCR reads using MiXCR and keeps one entry per CDR3 protein. The table shows roughly 100,000 distinct CDR3 sequences, with approximately 15% occurring only once. Details on this clonotype: Its matching antigen is unknown.

Sequenced material: naive CD8+ T cells from blood. This sequence was found in a human donor in good health. The chain combines TRBV5-6 with TRBJ2-1, with 9 bases matching TRBD2. The CDR3 DNA sequence: TGTGCCAGCAGCCAACCTAGCGGGAACTCCTACAATGAGCAGTTCTTC. It is translated as CASSQPSGNSYNEQFF.